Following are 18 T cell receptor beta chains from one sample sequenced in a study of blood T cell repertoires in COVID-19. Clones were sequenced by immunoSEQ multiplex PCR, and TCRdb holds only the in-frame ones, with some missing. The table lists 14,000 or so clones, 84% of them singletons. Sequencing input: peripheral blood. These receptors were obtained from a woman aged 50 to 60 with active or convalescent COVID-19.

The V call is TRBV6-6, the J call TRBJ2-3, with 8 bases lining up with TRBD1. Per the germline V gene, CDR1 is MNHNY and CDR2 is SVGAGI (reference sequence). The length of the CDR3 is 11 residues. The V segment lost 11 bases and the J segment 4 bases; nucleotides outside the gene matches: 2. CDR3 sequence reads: CAVRGPDTQYF. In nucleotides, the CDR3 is TGTGCCGTCAGGGGGCCAGATACGCAGTATTTT.

CDR3: CASSIGLWDRGLNTEAFF. CDR3 bases: TGTGCCAGCAGTATCGGATTATGGGACAGGGGATTGAACACTGAAGCTTTCTTT. V and J are TRBV28 and TRBJ1-1, with 10 nucleotides matching TRBD1. The trim removed 5 bases at V and 0 bases at J, leaving 12 bases unmatched. CDR1 is MDHEN, CDR2 SYDVKM, per germline. The CDR3 covers 18 residues.

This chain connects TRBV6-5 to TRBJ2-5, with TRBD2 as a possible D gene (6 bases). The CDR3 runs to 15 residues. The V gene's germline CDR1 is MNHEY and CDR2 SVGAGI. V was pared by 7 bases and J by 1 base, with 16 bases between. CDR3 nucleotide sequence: TGTGCCAGCATATCCGCGGGACGGCCCCAAGAGACCCAGTACTTC. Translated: CASISAGRPQETQYF.

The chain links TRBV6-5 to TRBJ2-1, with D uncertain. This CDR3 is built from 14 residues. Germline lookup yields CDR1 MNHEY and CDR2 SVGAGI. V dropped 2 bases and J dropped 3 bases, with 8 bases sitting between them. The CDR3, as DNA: TGTGCCAGCAGTTACGGCCTGAACTACAATGAGCAGTTCTTC. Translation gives CASSYGLNYNEQFF.

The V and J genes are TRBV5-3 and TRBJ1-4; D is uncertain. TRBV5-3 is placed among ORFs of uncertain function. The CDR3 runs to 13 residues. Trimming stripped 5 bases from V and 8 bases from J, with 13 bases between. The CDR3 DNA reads TGTGCCAGAAGGTCTCAGGTTTCGGAAAAACTGTTTTTT. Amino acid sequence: CARRSQVSEKLFF.

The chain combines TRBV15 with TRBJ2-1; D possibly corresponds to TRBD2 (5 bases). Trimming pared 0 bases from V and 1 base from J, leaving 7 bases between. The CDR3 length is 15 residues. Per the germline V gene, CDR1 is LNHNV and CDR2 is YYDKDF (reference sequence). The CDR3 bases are TGTGCCACCAGCAGAGATGGAGGTTCCTACAATGAGCAGTTCTTC. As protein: CATSRDGGSYNEQFF.

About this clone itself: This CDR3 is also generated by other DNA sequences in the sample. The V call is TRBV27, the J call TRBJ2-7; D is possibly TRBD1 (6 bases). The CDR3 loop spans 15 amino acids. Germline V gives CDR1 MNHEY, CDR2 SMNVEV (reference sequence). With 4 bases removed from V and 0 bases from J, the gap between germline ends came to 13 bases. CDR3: CASSSTGTNSYEQYF. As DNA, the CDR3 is TGTGCCAGCAGTTCCACCGGGACAAACTCCTACGAGCAGTACTTC.

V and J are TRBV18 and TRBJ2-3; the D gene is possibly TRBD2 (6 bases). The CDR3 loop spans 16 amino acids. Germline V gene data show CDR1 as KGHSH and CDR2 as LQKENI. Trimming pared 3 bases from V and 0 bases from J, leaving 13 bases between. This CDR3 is CASSPMAGLSTDTQYF. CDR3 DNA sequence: TGTGCCAGCTCACCCATGGCGGGGCTGAGCACAGATACGCAGTATTTT.

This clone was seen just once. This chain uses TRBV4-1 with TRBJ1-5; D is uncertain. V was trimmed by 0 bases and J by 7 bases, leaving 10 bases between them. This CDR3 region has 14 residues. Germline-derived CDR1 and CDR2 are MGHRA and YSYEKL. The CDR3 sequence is CASSQDGRGQPQHF. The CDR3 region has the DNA TGCGCCAGCAGCCAAGACGGAAGAGGGCAGCCCCAGCATTTT.

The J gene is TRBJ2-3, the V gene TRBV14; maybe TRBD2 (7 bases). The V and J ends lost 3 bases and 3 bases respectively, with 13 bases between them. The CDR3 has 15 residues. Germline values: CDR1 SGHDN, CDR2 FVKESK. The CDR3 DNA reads TGTGCCAGCAGCCATCTCGGGGGGCGGACAGATACGCAGTATTTT. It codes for CASSHLGGRTDTQYF.

CDR3: CSVEKHWNTEAFF. The CDR3 region has the DNA TGCAGCGTTGAAAAGCATTGGAACACTGAAGCTTTCTTT. The gene calls are TRBV29-1 and TRBJ1-1; D not certain. The CDR3 has 13 residues. CDR1 SQVTM and CDR2 ANQGSEA come from the germline V gene. Trimming took off 2 bases at V and 1 base at J, with 8 bases between the two ends.

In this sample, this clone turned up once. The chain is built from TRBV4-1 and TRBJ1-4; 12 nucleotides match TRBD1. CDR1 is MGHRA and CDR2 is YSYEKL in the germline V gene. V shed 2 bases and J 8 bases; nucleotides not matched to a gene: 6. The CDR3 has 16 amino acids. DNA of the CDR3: TGCGCCAGCAGCCAACCGGGACAGGGGGCGCAGGAAAAACTGTTTTTT. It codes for CASSQPGQGAQEKLFF.

The chain's CDR3 is CASSLGGTKAFF. CDR3 sequence (DNA): TGTGCCAGCAGCCTTGGAGGAACAAAAGCTTTCTTT. V gene TRBV12-3 or TRBV12-4 combines with J gene TRBJ1-1; no clear D. The CDR3 covers 12 residues. Trimming pared 6 bases from V and 9 bases from J, leaving 14 bases between.

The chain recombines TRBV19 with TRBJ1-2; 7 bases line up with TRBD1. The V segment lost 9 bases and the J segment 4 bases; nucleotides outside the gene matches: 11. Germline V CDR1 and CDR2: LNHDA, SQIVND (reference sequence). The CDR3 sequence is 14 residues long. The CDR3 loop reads CARTQGRMAYGYTF. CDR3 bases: TGTGCCAGGACACAGGGGCGGATGGCCTATGGCTACACCTTC.

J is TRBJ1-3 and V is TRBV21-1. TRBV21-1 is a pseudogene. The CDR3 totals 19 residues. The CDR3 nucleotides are TGTGCCAGCAGCACGCACCGGGGGGAGGGCGCAGTGGCTGGAAACACCATATATTTT. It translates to CASSTHRGEGAVAGNTIYF.

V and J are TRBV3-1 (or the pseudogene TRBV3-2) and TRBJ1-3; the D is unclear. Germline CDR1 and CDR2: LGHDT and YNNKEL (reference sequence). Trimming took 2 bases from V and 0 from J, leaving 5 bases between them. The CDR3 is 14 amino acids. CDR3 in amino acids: CASSQRGSGNTIYF. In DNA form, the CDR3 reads TGTGCCAGCAGCCAACGGGGCTCTGGAAACACCATATATTTT.

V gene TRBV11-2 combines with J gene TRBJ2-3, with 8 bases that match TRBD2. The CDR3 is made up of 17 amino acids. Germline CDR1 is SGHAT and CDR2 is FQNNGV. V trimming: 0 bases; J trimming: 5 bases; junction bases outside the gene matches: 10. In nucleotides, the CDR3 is TGTGCCAGCAGCTTAGAAGGCGGGGGGATGGCAGTAGATACGCAGTATTTT. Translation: CASSLEGGGMAVDTQYF. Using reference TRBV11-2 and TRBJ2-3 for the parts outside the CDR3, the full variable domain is EAGVAQSPRYKIIEKRQSVAFWCNPISGHATLYWYQQILGQGPKLLIQFQNNGVVDDSQLPKDRFSAERLKGVDSTLKIQPAKLEDSAVYLCASSLEGGGMAVDTQYFGPGTRLTVL.

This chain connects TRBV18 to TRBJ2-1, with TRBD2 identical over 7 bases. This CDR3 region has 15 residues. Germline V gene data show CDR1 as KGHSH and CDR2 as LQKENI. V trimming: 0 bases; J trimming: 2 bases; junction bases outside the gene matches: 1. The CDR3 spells CASSPPGGAYNEQFF. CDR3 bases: TGTGCCAGCTCACCACCGGGGGGGGCCTACAATGAGCAGTTCTTC. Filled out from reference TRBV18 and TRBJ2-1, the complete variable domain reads NAGVMQNPRHLVRRRGQEARLRCSPMKGHSHVYWYRQLPEEGLKFMVYLQKENIIDESGMPKERFSAEFPKEGPSILRIQQVVRGDSAAYFCASSPPGGAYNEQFFGPGTRLTVL.